This T cell receptor (beta chain) was profiled in a study of post-analysis software for immune sequencing data (dated by TCRdb to about 2015). About the full investigation: The recorded disease courses included relapsing-remitting, secondary progressive and progressive-relapsing multiple sclerosis, and some patients had no subtype annotation. The patient repertoires were compared against approximately ten previously published healthy control repertoires obtained from donors aged 6 to 25 years. A subset of samples was prepared in parallel using single-end sample barcoding, then pooled and co-amplified after Illumina adapter ligation. The research as a whole found: Significantly lower normalized Chao1 diversity was found in multiple sclerosis patients than in controls, suggesting substantial peripheral T-cell clonal expansion. Significantly higher frequencies in patients than in controls were found for roughly 5 TRBV segments, including TRBV5-6, TRBV5-1 and TRBV20-1. When samples were clustered directly using the F measure, samples prepared in the same batch co-clustered strongly, which prompted a batch-effect correction. The control group was slightly older than the multiple sclerosis patient group.

Relative to germline, V is 4 bases shorter and J is 1 base shorter, with 11 bases between their ends. The CDR3 measures 14 amino acids from cysteine to phenylalanine. CDR3 DNA only is kept here, 42 bases in frame from base 1. Taken from the germline V gene, the CDR1 and CDR2 loops are SGDLS and YYNGEE. To demonstrate the VDJtools post-analysis software, TCR beta repertoires were profiled from the peripheral blood of about a dozen young patients with multiple sclerosis. The multiple sclerosis patients were children and adolescents between roughly 6 and 17 years of age. Concerning this clonotype: Its antigen is currently not known. No per-base quality is available; no much larger clone lies one base away.

To prepare the library, PCR was applied. TCRdb records Illumina HiSeq 2500 as the sequencer. To reduce PCR and sequencing biases, unique molecular identifiers were incorporated into the TCR beta cDNA libraries. Approximately 500,000 cDNA molecules were obtained for every 1 to 10 million input T cells, so each molecule roughly corresponded to one T cell. The same protocol used for the earlier healthy control dataset was applied to prepare and sequence the patient libraries. Within a given batch, samples were prepared together, multiplexed and sequenced on the same HiSeq lane. Processing in the source paper ran as follows. MIGEC was used to process the raw barcoded reads, and molecular identifier groups with only a single read were discarded before consensus assembly and CDR3 extraction. Clonotype tables were post-analysed with VDJtools, normalizing diversity by down-sampling all datasets to the smallest sample size. To correct batch-related cross-sample contamination, repertoire overlap clustering matched CDR3 amino acid sequences but not nucleotide sequences. The public reads were reanalyzed by TCRdb: fastp trimming at Q25, MiXCR alignment, in-frame beta chains only. Rows merge per CDR3 protein into single entries with the most common DNA and genes. V and J calls and clone size were set by TCRdb, not the authors. Here the sample has some 690,000 distinct CDR3 sequences; roughly 29% occur a single time. The top ten clones comprise 0.5% to 0.6% of the sample.

The clonotype comes from a girl aged 10-17 years with multiple sclerosis. The rearranged chain carries TRBV9 and TRBJ1-1, with TRBD1 perhaps the D gene, on 5 matching bases. The material sequenced was blood. The CDR3 region has the sequence CASSIGTQNTEAFF. The bases are TGTGCCAGCAGCATAGGGACCCAGAACACTGAAGCTTTCTTT.